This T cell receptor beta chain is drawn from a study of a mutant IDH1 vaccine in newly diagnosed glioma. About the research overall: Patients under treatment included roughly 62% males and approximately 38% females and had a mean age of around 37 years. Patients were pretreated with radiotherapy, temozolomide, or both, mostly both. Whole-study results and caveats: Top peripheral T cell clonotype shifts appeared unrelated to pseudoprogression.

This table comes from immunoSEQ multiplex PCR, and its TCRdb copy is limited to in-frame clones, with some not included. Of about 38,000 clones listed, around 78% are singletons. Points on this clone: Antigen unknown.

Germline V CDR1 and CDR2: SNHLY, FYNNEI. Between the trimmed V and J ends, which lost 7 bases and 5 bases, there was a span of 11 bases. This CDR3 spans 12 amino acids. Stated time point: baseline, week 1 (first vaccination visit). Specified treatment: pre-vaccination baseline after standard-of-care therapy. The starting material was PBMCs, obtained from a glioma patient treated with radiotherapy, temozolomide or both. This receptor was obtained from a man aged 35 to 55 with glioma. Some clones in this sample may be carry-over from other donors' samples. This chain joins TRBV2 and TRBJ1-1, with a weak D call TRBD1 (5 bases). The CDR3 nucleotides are TGTGCCAGCAACTGGGGCGGGACTGAAGCTTTCTTT. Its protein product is CASNWGGTEAFF.